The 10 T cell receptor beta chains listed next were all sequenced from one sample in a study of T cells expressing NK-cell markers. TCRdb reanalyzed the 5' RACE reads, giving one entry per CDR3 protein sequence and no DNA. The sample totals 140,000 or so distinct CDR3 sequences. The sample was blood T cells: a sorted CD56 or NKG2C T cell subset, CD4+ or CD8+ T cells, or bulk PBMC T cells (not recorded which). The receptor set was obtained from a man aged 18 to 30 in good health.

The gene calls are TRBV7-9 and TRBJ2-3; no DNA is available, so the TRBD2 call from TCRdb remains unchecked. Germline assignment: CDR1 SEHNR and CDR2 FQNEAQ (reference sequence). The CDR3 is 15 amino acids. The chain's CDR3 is CASSPSSGITDTQYF.

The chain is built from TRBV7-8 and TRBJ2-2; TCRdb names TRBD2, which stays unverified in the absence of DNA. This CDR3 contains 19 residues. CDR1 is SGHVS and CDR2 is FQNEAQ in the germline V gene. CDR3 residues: CASSFRPADTRVNTGELFF.

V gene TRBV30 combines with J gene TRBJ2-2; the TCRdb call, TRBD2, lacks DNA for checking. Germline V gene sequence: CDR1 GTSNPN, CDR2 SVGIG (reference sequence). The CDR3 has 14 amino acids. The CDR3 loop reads CAWGWTSRPGELFF.

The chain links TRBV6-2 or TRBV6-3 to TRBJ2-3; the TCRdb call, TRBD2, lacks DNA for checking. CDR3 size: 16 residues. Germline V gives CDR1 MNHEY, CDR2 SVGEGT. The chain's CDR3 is CASSLTASGHTDTQYF.

The CDR3 spells CASSQAHPGNGELFF. The gene calls are TRBV4-3 and TRBJ2-2; there is no DNA to check the TCRdb D call of TRBD1. CDR1 LGHNA and CDR2 YSLEER come from the germline V gene. The CDR3 covers 15 residues.

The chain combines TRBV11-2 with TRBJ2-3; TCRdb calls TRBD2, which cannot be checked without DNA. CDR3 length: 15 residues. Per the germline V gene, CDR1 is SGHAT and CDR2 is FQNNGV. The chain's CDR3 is CASRGLAGVIDTQYF.

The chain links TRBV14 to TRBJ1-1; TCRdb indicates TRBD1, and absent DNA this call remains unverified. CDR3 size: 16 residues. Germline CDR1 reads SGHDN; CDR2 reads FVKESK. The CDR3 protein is CASTEGAQTVNTEAFF.

CDR3 protein: CASSVGESTDTQYF. The V call is TRBV2, the J call TRBJ2-3. The length of the CDR3 is 14 residues. Germline V lookup: CDR1 SNHLY, CDR2 FYNNEI.

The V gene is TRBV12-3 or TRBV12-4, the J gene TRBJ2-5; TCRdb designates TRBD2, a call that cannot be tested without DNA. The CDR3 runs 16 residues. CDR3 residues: CASSSGSFRAQETQYF.

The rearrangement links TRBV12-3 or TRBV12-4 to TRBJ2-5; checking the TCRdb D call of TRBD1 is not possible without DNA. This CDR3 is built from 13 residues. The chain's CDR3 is CASTKSRGETQYF.